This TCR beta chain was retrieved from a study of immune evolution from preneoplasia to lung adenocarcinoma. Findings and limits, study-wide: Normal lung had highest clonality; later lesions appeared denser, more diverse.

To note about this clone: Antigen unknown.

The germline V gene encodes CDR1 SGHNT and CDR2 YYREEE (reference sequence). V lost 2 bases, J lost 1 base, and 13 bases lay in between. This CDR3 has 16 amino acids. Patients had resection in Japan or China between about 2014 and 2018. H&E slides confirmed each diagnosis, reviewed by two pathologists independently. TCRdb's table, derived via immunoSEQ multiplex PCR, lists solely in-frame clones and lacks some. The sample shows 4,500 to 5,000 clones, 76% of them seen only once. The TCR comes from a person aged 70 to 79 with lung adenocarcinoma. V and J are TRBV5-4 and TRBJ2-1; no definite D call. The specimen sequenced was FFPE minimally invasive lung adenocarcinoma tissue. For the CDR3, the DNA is TGTGCCAGCAGCTTTGGTCAGACCGTTTCCTACAATGAGCAGTTCTTC. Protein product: CASSFGQTVSYNEQFF.